A selection of T cell receptor beta chains follows, all from one sample in a study of shared clonotypes between healthy human individuals. Profiled with immunoSEQ multiplex PCR; TCRdb holds only in-frame clones, not every one. Of about 510,000 clones listed, roughly 85% are singletons. The sequencing sample was made of PBMCs. The receptor set was obtained from a woman between 40 and 55 years old in good health. Some clones in this sample may be carry-over from other donors' samples. CDR3s include the opening cysteine and the closing phenylalanine or tryptophan. D genes are given only for firm matches. A row's size may be missing; if present it is once, few, many or a size class.

j_call | v_call | clone_size | d_call | cdr3_nt | cdr3_aa
TRBJ1-4 | TRBV7-8 | - | - | TGTGCCAGCAGCGGCTTGGTTGCAACTAATGAAAAACTGTTTTTT | CASSGLVATNEKLFF
TRBJ1-2 | TRBV2 | - | - | TGTGCCAGCAGTGATTCGGCCCTGGAGAATGGCTACACCTTC | CASSDSALENGYTF
TRBJ2-1 | TRBV5-1 | - | TRBD1 | TGCGCCAGCAGCTTTACAGGGGCAAGGGGCAATGAGCAGTTCTTC | CASSFTGARGNEQFF
TRBJ2-3 | TRBV27 | - | TRBD2 | TGTGCCAGCAGTTCTAGCGGGCACACAGATACGCAGTATTTT | CASSSSGHTDTQYF
TRBJ2-2 | TRBV11-2 | - | TRBD2 | TGTGCCAGCAGCTTAGGGTCCCGGGAGGGCAACACCGGGGAGCTGTTTTTT | CASSLGSREGNTGELFF
TRBJ2-1 | TRBV4-1 | - | TRBD2 | TGCGCCAGCAGCCGCGGACTAGCGGGAGTCCCGGGTGAGCAGTTCTTC | CASSRGLAGVPGEQFF
TRBJ2-2 | TRBV5-1 | - | TRBD1 | TGCGCCAGCAGCTTGGGACTCGGGACAGGGTTCCCCGGGGAGCTGTTTTTT | CASSLGLGTGFPGELFF
TRBJ2-7 | TRBV6-1 | - | - | TGTGCCAGCAGTGGGTTATACGAGCAGTACTTC | CASSGLYEQYF
TRBJ2-1 | TRBV4-3 | - | TRBD2 | TGCGCCAGCAGCCATACCCCTAGCGGGAGTAGGAATGAGCAGTTCTTC | CASSHTPSGSRNEQFF
TRBJ2-1 | TRBV5-1 | once | - | TGCGCCAGCAGCTTTTCCGATGGACTTGGGACCAACAATGAGCAGTTCTTC | CASSFSDGLGTNNEQFF
TRBJ2-6 | TRBV5-4 | - | - | TGTGCCAGCAGTCCGAGCGGGACAGGCTCTGGGGCCAACGTCCTGACTTTC | CASSPSGTGSGANVLTF
TRBJ2-3 | TRBV11-3 | - | TRBD1 | TGTGCCAGCAGCTTAGACGGGGACAGGGATACGCAGTATTTT | CASSLDGDRDTQYF
TRBJ2-7 | TRBV28 | - | - | TGTGCCAGCAGTAGGAAGGGATACTCCTACGAGCAGTACTTC | CASSRKGYSYEQYF
TRBJ1-1 | TRBV7-9 | many | - | TGTGCCAGCAGCGAATCCGGGCAGGGCGCTGAAGCTTTCTTT | CASSESGQGAEAFF
TRBJ2-2 | TRBV2 | - | TRBD1 | TGTGCCAGCAGTTTTAACCGGGACAGGGAGGGCGGGGAGCTGTTTTTT | CASSFNRDREGGELFF
TRBJ2-2 | TRBV7-3 | - | - | TGTGCCAGCAGCCCAAACAATATGAACACCGGGGAGCTGTTTTTT | CASSPNNMNTGELFF
TRBJ2-1 | TRBV7-3 | - | - | TGTGCCAGCAGCTTAACCTCGGGAGGGCAGGGGGCCTACAATGAGCAGTTCTTC | CASSLTSGGQGAYNEQFF
TRBJ2-4 | TRBV2 | - | - | TGTGCCAGCAGTGAAGCTCGGTTCGAAAACATTCAGTACTTC | CASSEARFENIQYF
TRBJ2-3 | TRBV5-1 | - | TRBD2 | TGCGCCAGCAAGGAGGGAGGGGTGGATACGCAGTATTTT | CASKEGGVDTQYF
TRBJ1-1 | TRBV7-3 | - | TRBD1 | TGTGCCAGCAGCCCAGGGGGTTATGAAGCTTTCTTT | CASSPGGYEAFF
TRBJ1-3 | TRBV7-9 | - | TRBD1 | TGTGCCAGCAGCTCAACAGCCGGGACAGGGGGCCAATTTGGAAACACCATATATTTT | CASSSTAGTGGQFGNTIYF
TRBJ2-5 | TRBV5-1 | - | - | TGCGCCAGCAGCTTGGGTACCCCATCGGAGACCCAGTACTTC | CASSLGTPSETQYF
TRBJ1-2 | TRBV7-3 | many | TRBD1 | TGTGCCAGCAGCCCCACCGGGCAGGGGGATGGCTACACCTTC | CASSPTGQGDGYTF
TRBJ1-1 | TRBV2 | - | TRBD1 | TGTGCCAGCAGTCCGACAGGGCCCCCTGCAGCTTTCTTT | CASSPTGPPAAFF
TRBJ1-4 | TRBV15 | - | - | TGTGCCACCAGCAGAGGAGACCAGAGGAATGAAAAACTGTTTTTT | CATSRGDQRNEKLFF
TRBJ2-5 | TRBV5-1 | - | - | TGCGCCAGCAGCCCAGGCGCGGGACCAGAGACCCAGTACTTC | CASSPGAGPETQYF
TRBJ1-1 | TRBV14 | few | TRBD1 | TGTGCCAGCAGCCCCAGACAGGGAGTAGATAACACTGAAGCTTTCTTT | CASSPRQGVDNTEAFF
TRBJ2-5 | TRBV25-1 | - | - | TGTGCCAGCATCAGTAGAGACCAAGAGACCCAGTACTTC | CASISRDQETQYF
TRBJ1-5 | TRBV15 | - | TRBD1 | TGTGCCACCAGCAGTGGGGACAGGGGCTCCAATCAGCCCCAGCATTTT | CATSSGDRGSNQPQHF
TRBJ2-1 | TRBV5-8 | - | - | TGTGCCAGCAGCTTAGGGCAGGGTACCTACAATGAGCAGTTCTTC | CASSLGQGTYNEQFF
TRBJ1-5 | TRBV7-2 | - | - | TGTGCCAGCAGTGGAAGGGCTGATCAGCCCCAGCATTTT | CASSGRADQPQHF
TRBJ1-2 | TRBV6-5 | - | TRBD1 | TGTGCCAGCAGCGGACAGGGTAGCTATGGCTACACCTTC | CASSGQGSYGYTF
TRBJ1-5 | TRBV18 | - | - | TGTGCCAGCTCACCGGATAGAAATCAGCCCCAGCATTTT | CASSPDRNQPQHF
TRBJ2-3 | TRBV2 | - | - | TGTGCCAGCAGCGTGACTTTCTCTAGCACAGATACGCAGTATTTT | CASSVTFSSTDTQYF
TRBJ2-2 | TRBV15 | few | - | TGTGCCACCAGCAGAGGGGTGGGGTACACCGGGGAGCTGTTTTTT | CATSRGVGYTGELFF
TRBJ2-5 | TRBV2 | - | TRBD2 | TGTGCCAGCAGTGGACTAGCGGGAGGAGGGGAGACCCAGTACTTC | CASSGLAGGGETQYF
TRBJ1-4 | TRBV28 | - | - | TGTGCCAGCAGTATTAGCGGGAGGCGAGGAGAAAAACTGTTTTTT | CASSISGRRGEKLFF
TRBJ2-1 | TRBV28 | many | TRBD2 | TGTGCCAGCAGTCACCCTCGGGGGGGCCAGAATGAGCAGTTCTTC | CASSHPRGGQNEQFF
TRBJ2-3 | TRBV10-3 | few | TRBD2 | TGTGCCATCAGTGAACAGCGGGACGCAGATACGCAGTATTTT | CAISEQRDADTQYF
TRBJ1-3 | TRBV14 | - | - | TGTGCCAGCAGCCAGTCGAGGGGAGGAAACACCATATATTTT | CASSQSRGGNTIYF
TRBJ1-5 | TRBV4-1 | few | - | TGCGCCAGCAGCCAAGGACATGCCCTTACAACGCGCAATCAGCCCCAGCATTTT | CASSQGHALTTRNQPQHF
TRBJ2-1 | TRBV7-2 | - | TRBD1 | TGTGCCAGCAGCCTCTACAGGGGGGATGAGCAGTTCTTC | CASSLYRGDEQFF
TRBJ1-2 | TRBV4-1 | - | TRBD1 | TGCGCCAGCAGCCAGGGGGGACAGGATCACTATGGCTACACCTTC | CASSQGGQDHYGYTF
TRBJ2-6 | TRBV5-6 | - | TRBD1 | TGTGCCAGCAGCTCTTCCGACAGGGGTACTGCTGGGGCCAACGTCCTGACTTTC | CASSSSDRGTAGANVLTF